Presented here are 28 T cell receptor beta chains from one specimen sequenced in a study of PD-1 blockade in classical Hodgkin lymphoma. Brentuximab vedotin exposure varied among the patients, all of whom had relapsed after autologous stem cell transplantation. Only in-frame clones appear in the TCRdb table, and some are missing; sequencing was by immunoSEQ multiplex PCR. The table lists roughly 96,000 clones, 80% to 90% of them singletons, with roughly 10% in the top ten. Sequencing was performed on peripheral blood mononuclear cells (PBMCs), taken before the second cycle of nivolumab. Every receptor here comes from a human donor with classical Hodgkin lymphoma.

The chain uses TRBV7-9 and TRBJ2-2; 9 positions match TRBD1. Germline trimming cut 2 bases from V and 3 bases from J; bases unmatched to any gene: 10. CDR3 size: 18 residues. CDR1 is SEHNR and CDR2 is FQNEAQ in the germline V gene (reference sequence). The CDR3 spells CASSLNRNTGGHTGELFF. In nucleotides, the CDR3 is TGTGCCAGCAGCTTAAATCGGAACACAGGGGGCCACACCGGGGAGCTGTTTTTT.

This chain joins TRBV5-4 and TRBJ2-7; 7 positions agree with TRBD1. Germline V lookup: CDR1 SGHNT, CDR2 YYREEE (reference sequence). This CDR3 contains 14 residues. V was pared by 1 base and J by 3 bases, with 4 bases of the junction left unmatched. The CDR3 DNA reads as TGTGCCAGCAGCTTGAACCGACAGGGCTACGAGCAGTACTTC. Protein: CASSLNRQGYEQYF.

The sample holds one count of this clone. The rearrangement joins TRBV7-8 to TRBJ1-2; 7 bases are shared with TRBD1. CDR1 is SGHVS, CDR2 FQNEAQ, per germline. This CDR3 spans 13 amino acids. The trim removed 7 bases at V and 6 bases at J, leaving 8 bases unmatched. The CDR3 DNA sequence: TGTGCCAGCAACTCAAGGGACAGCCATGGCTACACCTTC. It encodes CASNSRDSHGYTF.

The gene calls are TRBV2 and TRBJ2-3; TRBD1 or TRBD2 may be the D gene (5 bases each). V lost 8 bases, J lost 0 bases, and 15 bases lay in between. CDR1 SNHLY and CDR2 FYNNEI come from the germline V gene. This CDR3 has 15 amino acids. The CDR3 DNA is TGTGCCAGCGGCCAGGGAGTCTCTAGCACAGATACGCAGTATTTT. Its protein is CASGQGVSSTDTQYF. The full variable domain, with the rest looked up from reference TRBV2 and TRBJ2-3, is EPEVTQTPSHQVTQMGQEVILRCVPISNHLYFYWYRQILGQKVEFLVSFYNNEISEKSEIFDDQFSVERPDGSNFTLKIRSTKLEDSAMYFCASGQGVSSTDTQYFGPGTRLTVL.

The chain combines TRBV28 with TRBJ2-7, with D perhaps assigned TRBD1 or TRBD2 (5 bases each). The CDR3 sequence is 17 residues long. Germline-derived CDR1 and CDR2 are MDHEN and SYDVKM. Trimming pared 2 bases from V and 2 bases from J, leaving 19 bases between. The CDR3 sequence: CASSLLMGPTVPYEQYF. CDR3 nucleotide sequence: TGTGCCAGCAGTTTACTTATGGGACCGACAGTTCCCTACGAGCAGTACTTC.

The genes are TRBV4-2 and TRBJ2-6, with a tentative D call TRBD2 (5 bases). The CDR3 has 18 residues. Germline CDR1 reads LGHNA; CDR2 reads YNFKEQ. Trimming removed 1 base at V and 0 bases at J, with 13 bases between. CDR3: CASSQVWVGLSGANVLTF. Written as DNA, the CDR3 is TGTGCCAGCAGCCAAGTTTGGGTAGGACTCTCTGGGGCCAACGTCCTGACTTTC.

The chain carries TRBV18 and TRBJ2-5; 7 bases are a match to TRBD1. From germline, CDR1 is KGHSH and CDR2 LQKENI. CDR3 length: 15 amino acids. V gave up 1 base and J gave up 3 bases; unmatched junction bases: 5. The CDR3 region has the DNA TGTGCCAGCTCACCACGCACAGGGGTCGAAGAGACCCAGTACTTC. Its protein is CASSPRTGVEETQYF. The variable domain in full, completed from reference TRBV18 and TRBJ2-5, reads NAGVMQNPRHLVRRRGQEARLRCSPMKGHSHVYWYRQLPEEGLKFMVYLQKENIIDESGMPKERFSAEFPKEGPSILRIQQVVRGDSAAYFCASSPRTGVEETQYFGPGTRLLVL.

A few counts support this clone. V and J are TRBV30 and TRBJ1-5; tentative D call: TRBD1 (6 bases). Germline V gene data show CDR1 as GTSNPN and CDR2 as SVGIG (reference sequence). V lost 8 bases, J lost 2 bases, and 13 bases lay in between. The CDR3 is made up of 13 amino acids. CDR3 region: CAAEDSRNQPQHF. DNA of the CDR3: TGTGCCGCGGAGGACAGCCGCAATCAGCCCCAGCATTTT. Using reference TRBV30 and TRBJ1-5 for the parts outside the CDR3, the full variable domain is SQTIHQWPATLVQPVGSPLSLECTVEGTSNPNLYWYRQAAGRGLQLLFYSVGIGQISSEVPQNLSASRPQDRQFILSSKKLLLSDSGFYLCAAEDSRNQPQHFGDGTRLSIL.

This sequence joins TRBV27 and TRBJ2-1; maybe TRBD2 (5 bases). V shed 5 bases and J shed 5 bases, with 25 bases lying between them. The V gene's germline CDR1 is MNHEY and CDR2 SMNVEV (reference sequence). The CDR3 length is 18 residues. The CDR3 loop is CASSRLGHRGPKDNEQFF. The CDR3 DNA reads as TGTGCCAGCAGTCGACTTGGGCATCGGGGTCCAAAAGACAATGAGCAGTTCTTC.

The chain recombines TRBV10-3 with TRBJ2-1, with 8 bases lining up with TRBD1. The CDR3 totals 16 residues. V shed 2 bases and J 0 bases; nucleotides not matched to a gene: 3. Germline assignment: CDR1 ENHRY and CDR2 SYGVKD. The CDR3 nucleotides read TGTGCCATCAGTGAGCGGGACAGGAGCTCCTACAATGAGCAGTTCTTC. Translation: CAISERDRSSYNEQFF.

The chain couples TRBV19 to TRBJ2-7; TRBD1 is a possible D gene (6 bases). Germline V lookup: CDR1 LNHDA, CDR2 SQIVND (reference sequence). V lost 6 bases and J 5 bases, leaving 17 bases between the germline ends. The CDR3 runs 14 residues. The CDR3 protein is CASSPSIPGDEQYF. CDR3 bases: TGTGCCAGTAGCCCCTCAATCCCAGGGGACGAGCAGTACTTC.

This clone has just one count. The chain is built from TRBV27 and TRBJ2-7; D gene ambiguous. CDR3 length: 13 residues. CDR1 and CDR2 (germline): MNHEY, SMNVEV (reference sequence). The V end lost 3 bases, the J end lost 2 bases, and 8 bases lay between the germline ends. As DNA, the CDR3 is TGTGCCAGCAGTTTGGGTACTACCTACGAGCAGTACTTC. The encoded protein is CASSLGTTYEQYF.

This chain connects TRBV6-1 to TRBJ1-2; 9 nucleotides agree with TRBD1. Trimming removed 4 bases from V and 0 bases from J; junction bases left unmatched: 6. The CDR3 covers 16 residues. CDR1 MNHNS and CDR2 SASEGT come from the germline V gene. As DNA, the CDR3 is TGTGCCAGCAGTGCCGAGACAGGGGGTGCTAACTATGGCTACACCTTC. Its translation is CASSAETGGANYGYTF.

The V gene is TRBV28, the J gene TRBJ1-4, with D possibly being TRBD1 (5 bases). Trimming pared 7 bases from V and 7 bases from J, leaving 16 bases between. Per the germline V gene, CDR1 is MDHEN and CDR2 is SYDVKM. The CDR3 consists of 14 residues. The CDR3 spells CASTPRGGGEKLFF. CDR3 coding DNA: TGTGCCAGCACCCCTCGGGGGGGAGGTGAAAAACTGTTTTTT. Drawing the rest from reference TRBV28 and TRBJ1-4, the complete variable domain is DVKVTQSSRYLVKRTGEKVFLECVQDMDHENMFWYRQDPGLGLRLIYFSYDVKMKEKGDIPEGYSVSREKKERFSLILESASTNQTSMYLCASTPRGGGEKLFFGSGTQLSVL.

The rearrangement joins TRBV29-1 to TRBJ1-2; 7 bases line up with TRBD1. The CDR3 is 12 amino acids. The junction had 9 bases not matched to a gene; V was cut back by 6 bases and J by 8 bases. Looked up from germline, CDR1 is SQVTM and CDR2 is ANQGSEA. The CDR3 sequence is CSVVTGASGYTF. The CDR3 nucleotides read TGCAGCGTAGTTACAGGGGCGTCAGGCTACACCTTC.

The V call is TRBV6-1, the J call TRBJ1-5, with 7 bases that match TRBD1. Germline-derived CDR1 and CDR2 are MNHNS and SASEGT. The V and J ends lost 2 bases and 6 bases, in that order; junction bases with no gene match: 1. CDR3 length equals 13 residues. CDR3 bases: TGTGCCAGCAGTGAACACAGGGGTCAGCCCCAGCATTTT. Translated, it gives CASSEHRGQPQHF.

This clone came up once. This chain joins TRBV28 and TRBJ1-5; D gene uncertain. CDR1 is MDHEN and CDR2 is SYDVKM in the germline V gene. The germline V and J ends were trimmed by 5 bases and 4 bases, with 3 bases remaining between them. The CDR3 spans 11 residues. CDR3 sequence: CASSRNQPQHF. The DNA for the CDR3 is TGTGCCAGCAGTCGAAATCAGCCCCAGCATTTT. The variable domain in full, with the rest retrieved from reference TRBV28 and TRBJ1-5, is DVKVTQSSRYLVKRTGEKVFLECVQDMDHENMFWYRQDPGLGLRLIYFSYDVKMKEKGDIPEGYSVSREKKERFSLILESASTNQTSMYLCASSRNQPQHFGDGTRLSIL.

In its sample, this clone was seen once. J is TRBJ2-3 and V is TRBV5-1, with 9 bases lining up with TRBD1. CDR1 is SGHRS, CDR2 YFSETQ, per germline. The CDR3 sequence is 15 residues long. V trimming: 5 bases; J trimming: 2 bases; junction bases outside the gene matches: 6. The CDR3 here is CASRGDRVITDTQYF. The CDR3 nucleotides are TGCGCCAGCAGGGGGGACAGGGTAATCACAGATACGCAGTATTTT.

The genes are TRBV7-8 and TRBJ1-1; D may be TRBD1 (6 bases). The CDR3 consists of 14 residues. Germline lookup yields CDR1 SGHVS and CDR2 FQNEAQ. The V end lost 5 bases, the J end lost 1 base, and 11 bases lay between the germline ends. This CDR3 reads CASSDYRENTEAFF. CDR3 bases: TGTGCCAGCAGCGACTACAGGGAGAACACTGAAGCTTTCTTT.

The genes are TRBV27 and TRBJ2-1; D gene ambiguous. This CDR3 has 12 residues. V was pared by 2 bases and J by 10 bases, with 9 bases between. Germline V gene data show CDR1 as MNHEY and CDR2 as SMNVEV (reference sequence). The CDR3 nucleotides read TGTGCCAGCAGTTTACCAGGCCTCGAGCAGTTCTTC. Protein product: CASSLPGLEQFF.

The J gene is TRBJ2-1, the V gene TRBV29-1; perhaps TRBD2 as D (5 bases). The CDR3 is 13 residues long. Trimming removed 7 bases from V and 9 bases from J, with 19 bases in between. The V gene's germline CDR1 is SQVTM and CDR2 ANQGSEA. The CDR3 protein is CSASSIHWREQFF. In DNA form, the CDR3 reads TGCAGCGCTTCTAGCATCCACTGGCGTGAGCAGTTCTTC.

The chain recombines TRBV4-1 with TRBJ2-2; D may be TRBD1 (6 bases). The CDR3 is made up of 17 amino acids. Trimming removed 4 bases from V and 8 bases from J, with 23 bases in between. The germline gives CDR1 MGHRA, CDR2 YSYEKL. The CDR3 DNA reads TGCGCCAGCAGCCCTTCTCCCCTCCGGGACATGGCTGGGGAGCTGTTTTTT. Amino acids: CASSPSPLRDMAGELFF.

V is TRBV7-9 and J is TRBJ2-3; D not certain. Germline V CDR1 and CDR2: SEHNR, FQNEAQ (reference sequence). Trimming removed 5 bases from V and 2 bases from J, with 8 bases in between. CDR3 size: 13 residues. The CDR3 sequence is CASSRAATDTQYF. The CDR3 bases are TGTGCCAGCAGCAGGGCAGCCACAGATACGCAGTATTTT.

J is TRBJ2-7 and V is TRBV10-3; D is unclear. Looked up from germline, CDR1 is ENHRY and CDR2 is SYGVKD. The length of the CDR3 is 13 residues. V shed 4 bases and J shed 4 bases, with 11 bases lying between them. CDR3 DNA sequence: TGTGCCATCAGTGTTGGCCAGGTGTACGAGCAGTACTTC. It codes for CAISVGQVYEQYF.

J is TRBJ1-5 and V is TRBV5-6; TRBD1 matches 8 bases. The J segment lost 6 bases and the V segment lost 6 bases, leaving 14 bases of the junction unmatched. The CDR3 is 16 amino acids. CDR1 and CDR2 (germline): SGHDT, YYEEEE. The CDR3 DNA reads TGTGCCAGCACCATTACTACTGGACAGGGCGGTCAGCCCCAGCATTTT. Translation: CASTITTGQGGQPQHF. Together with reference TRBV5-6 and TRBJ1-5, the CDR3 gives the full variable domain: DAGVTQSPTHLIKTRGQQVTLRCSPKSGHDTVSWYQQALGQGPQFIFQYYEEEERQRGNFPDRFSGHQFPNYSSELNVNALLLGDSALYLCASTITTGQGGQPQHFGDGTRLSIL.

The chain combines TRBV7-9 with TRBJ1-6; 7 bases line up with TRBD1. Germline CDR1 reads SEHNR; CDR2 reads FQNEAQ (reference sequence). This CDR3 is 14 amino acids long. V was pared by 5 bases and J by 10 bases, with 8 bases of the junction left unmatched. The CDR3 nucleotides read TGTGCCAGCAGCGTCGGACAGGTAGTGTCACCCCTCCACTTT. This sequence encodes CASSVGQVVSPLHF. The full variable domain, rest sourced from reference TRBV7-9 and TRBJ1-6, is DTGVSQNPRHKITKRGQNVTFRCDPISEHNRLYWYRQTLGQGPEFLTYFQNEAQLEKSRLLSDRFSAERPKGSFSTLEIQRTEQGDSAMYLCASSVGQVVSPLHFGNGTRLTVT.

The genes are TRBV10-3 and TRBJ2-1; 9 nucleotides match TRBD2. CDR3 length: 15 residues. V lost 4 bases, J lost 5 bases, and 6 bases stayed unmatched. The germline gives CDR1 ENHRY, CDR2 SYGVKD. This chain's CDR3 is CAISASGRSDNEQFF. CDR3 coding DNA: TGTGCCATCAGTGCCAGCGGGAGGTCTGACAATGAGCAGTTCTTC.

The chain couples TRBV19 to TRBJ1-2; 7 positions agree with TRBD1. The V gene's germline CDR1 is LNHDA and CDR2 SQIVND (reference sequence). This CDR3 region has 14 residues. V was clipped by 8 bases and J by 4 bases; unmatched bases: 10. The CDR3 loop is CASRTGQRFYGYTF. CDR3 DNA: TGTGCCAGTCGGACAGGCCAGAGGTTCTATGGCTACACCTTC.